This T cell receptor (beta chain) was recovered during a study of cytomegalovirus exposure and HLA in healthy donors. Findings and caveats of the study: Productive rates of about 90% or about 30% were seen for most TCR beta V segments in an earlier analysis. The authors enumerated 180 or so TCR beta chains as linked to cytomegalovirus.

The CDR3 runs to 14 residues. Germline trimming cut 2 bases from V and 4 bases from J; bases unmatched to any gene: 4. Germline V gene lookup returns CDR1 SGHRS and CDR2 YFSETQ. For this clone: The target antigen is unknown.

All donors participated as healthy donors of bone marrow. With 60 Vbeta and 13 Jbeta primers, the PCR was carried out. In the original processing: The authors later counted 75 million to 90 million unique TCR beta chains, 9 million to 12 million of them shared. Some clones are missing from TCRdb's copy, which holds only in-frame ones; the method was immunoSEQ multiplex PCR. V, J and clone size reflect that table, while D and trimming were determined from the DNA. In the table there are around 100,000 clones, around two thirds of which are singletons. This rearrangement joins TRBV5-1 to TRBJ1-2, with 8 bases aligning to TRBD1. The sequence derives from a man aged 50-60 years in good health and CMV-seropositive. Sequenced input: PBMCs. The CDR3 DNA reads TGCGCCAGCAGCTTACAGGGGGAGAGCTATGGCTACACCTTC. Amino acids: CASSLQGESYGYTF.